This T cell receptor (beta chain) emerged from a study of blood T cell repertoires in COVID-19. Overall study context: Whether acute or convalescent, the COVID-19 samples came from the United States, Italy and Spain.

Some clones are missing from TCRdb's copy, which holds only in-frame ones; the method was immunoSEQ multiplex PCR. The repertoire has about 150,000 clones, around four fifths of them found once; the top ten carry about 6.1%. Trimming stripped 3 bases from V and 7 bases from J, with 7 bases between. The CDR3 has 11 amino acids. The germline V gene has CDR1 SGHNT and CDR2 YYREEE (reference sequence). The TCR was taken from a woman in her thirties or forties who had recovered from COVID-19. Material for sequencing was PBMCs or T cells enriched from blood (not recorded which). The chain has TRBV5-4 and TRBJ1-1; D may be TRBD1 (5 bases). CDR3 amino acids: CASSSDIEAFF. The CDR3 DNA is TGTGCCAGCAGCTCGGACATTGAAGCTTTCTTT.